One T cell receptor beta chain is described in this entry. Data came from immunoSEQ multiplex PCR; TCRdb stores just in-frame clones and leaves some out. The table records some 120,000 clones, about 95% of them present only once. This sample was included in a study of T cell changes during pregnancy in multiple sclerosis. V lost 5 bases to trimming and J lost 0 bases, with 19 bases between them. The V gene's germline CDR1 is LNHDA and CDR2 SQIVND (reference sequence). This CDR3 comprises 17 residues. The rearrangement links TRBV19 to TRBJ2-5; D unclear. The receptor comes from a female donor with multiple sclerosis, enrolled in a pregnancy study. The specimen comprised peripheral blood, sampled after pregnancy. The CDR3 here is CASSAYPLGQYQETQYF. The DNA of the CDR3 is TGTGCCAGTAGTGCATACCCTTTGGGCCAGTACCAAGAGACCCAGTACTTC.